This entry lists 3 T cell receptor beta chains sequenced from one sample in a study of cytomegalovirus exposure and HLA in healthy donors (TCRdb year 2017). The library came from the immunoSEQ multiplex PCR assay. A mixture of 60 forward primers for TCR Vbeta segments and 13 reverse primers for TCR Jbeta segments was used in the multiplex PCR. Drawn from immuneACCESS, this table holds only the in-frame rearrangements with V and J called that TCRdb kept. Clones are partly lost; checked studies trace under half to an unresolved V gene and leave the rest unexplained. This sample is represented by more than 110,000 clones; less than 80% of them were singletons. Jointly, the top ten make up 8.8% of the sample. Sequencing input: PBMCs. These receptors all stem from a woman in her fifties or sixties in good health and CMV-seropositive.

This sequence joins TRBV5-1 and TRBJ2-2, with D unresolved. The length of the CDR3 is 14 residues. Germline lookup yields CDR1 SGHRS and CDR2 YFSETQ. The V end was cut by 0 bases, the J end by 4 bases, with 7 bases between. The CDR3 sequence is CASSLGDATGELFF. CDR3 nucleotide sequence: TGCGCCAGCAGCTTGGGAGATGCCACCGGGGAGCTGTTTTTT.

CDR3 sequence: CASSFGDFGYTF. In DNA form, the CDR3 reads TGCGCCAGCAGCTTCGGGGACTTTGGCTACACCTTC. V usage is TRBV5-1 and J usage is TRBJ1-2, with TRBD1 as a possible D gene (5 bases). The length of the CDR3 is 12 residues. Germline-derived CDR1 and CDR2 are SGHRS and YFSETQ. Trimming pared 2 bases from V and 7 bases from J, leaving 9 bases between.

V usage is TRBV5-3 and J usage is TRBJ2-4; D may be TRBD2 (6 bases). TRBV5-3 counts as an open reading frame of uncertain function. The CDR3 runs to 15 residues. V gave up 1 base and J gave up 9 bases, with 17 bases separating them. The CDR3 coding sequence is TGTGCCAGAAGCTTGAAGATGGAGGGTATCAGCATTCAGTACTTC. Amino acids: CARSLKMEGISIQYF.